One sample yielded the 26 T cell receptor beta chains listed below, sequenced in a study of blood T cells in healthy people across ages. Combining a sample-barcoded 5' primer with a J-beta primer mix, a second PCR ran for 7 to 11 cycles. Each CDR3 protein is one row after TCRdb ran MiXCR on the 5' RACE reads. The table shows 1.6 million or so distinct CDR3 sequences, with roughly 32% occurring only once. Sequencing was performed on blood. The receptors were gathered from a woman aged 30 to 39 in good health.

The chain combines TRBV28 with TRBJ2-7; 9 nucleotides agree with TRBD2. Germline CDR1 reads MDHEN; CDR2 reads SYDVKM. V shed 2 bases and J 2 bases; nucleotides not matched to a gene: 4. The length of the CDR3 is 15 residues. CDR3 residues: CASSLMGLAPYEQYF. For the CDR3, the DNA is TGTGCCAGCAGTTTAATGGGACTAGCCCCCTACGAGCAGTACTTC.

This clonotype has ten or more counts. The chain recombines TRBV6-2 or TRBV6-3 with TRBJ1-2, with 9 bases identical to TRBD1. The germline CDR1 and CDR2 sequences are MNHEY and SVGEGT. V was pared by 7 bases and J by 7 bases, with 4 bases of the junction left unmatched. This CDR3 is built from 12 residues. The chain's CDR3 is CASKQGARGYTF. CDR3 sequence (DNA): TGTGCCAGCAAACAGGGGGCTCGTGGCTACACCTTC.

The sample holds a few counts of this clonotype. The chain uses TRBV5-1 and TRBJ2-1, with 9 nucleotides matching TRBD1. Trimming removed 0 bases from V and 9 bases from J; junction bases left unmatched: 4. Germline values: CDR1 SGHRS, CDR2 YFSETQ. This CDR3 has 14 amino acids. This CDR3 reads CASSLGDRVSEQFF. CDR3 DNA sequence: TGCGCCAGCAGCTTGGGGGACAGGGTCTCTGAGCAGTTCTTC.

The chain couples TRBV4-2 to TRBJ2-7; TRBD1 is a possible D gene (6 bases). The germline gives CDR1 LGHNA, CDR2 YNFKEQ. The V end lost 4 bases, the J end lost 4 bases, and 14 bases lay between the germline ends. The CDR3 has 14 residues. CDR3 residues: CASSPLARGYEQYF. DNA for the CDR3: TGTGCCAGCAGCCCCCTGGCCAGGGGTTACGAGCAGTACTTC.

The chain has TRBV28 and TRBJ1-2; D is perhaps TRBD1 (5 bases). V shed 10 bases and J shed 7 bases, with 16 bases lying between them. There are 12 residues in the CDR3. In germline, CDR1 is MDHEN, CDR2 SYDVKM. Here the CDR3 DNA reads TGTGCCACGTCAGGGTTGGGTTTTGGCTACACCTTC. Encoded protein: CATSGLGFGYTF.

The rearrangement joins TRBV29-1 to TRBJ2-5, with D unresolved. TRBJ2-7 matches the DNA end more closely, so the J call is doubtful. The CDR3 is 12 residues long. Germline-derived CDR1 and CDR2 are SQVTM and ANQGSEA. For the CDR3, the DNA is TGCAGCGTTGAATTCACGTCATACGAGCAGTACTTC. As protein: CSVEFTSYEQYF.

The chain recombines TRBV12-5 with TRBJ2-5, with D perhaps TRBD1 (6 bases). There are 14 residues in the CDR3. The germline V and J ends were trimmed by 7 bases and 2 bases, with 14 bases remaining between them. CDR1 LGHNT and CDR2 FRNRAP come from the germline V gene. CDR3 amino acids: CASVAGQQQETQYF. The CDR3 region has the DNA TGTGCTAGTGTTGCCGGACAGCAACAAGAGACCCAGTACTTC.

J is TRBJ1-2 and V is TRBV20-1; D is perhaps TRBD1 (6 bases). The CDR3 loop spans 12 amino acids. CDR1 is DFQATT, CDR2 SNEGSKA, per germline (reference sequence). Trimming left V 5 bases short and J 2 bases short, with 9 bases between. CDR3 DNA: TGCAGTGCTCTAGGACAGAACTATGGCTACACCTTC. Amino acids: CSALGQNYGYTF.

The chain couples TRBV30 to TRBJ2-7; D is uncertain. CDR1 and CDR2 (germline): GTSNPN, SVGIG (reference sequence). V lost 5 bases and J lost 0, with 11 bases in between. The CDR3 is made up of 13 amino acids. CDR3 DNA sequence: TGTGCCTGGCGGAAGATGAGCTCCTACGAGCAGTACTTC. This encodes CAWRKMSSYEQYF.

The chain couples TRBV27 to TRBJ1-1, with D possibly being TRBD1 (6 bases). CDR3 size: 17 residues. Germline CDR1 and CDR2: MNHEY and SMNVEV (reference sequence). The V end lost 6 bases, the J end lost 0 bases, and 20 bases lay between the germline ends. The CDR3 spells CASRHYRDRGMNTEAFF. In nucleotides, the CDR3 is TGTGCCAGCAGACACTACAGGGATCGAGGAATGAACACTGAAGCTTTCTTT.

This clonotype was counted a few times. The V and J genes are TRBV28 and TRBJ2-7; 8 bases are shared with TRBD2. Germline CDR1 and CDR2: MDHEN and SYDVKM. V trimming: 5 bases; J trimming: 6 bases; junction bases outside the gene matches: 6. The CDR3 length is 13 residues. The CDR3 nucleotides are TGTGCCAGCAGTATTAGCGGGACGGCCGAGCAGTACTTC. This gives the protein CASSISGTAEQYF.

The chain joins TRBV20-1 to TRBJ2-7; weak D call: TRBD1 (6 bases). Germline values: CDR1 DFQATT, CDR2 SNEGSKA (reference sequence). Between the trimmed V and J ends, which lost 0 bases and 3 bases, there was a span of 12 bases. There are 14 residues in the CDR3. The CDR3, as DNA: TGCAGTGCTAGAGATTTGGGGACATTCTACGAGCAGTACTTC. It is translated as CSARDLGTFYEQYF.

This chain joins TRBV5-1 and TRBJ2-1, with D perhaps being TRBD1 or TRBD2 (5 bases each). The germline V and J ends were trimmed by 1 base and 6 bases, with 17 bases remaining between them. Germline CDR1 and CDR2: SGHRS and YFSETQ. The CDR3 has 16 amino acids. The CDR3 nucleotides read TGCGCCAGCAGCTTGTTGGGTGTTACTGGGGGCAATGAGCAGTTCTTC. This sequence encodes CASSLLGVTGGNEQFF.

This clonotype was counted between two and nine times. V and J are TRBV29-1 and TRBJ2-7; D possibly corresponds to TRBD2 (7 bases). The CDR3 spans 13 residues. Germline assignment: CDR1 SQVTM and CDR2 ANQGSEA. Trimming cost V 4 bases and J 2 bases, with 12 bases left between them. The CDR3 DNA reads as TGCAGCGTTGGGGAGGGACATCCCTACGAGCAGTACTTC. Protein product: CSVGEGHPYEQYF.

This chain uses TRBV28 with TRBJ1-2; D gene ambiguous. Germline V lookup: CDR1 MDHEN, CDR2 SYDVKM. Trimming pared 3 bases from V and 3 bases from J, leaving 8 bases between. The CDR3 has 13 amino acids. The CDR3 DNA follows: TGTGCCAGCAGTTTGTCGGAGTACTATGGCTACACCTTC. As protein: CASSLSEYYGYTF.

The CDR3 nucleotides are TGTGCCAGCCAGAGACTAGCGGACCGCTACGAGCAGTACTTC. This encodes CASQRLADRYEQYF. The chain combines TRBV7-9 with TRBJ2-7; 9 positions agree with TRBD2. The CDR3 sequence is 14 residues long. Per the germline V gene, CDR1 is SEHNR and CDR2 is FQNEAQ (reference sequence). The V and J ends lost 8 bases and 3 bases, in that order; junction bases with no gene match: 8. Full variable domain (rest looked up from reference TRBV7-9 and TRBJ2-7): DTGVSQNPRHKITKRGQNVTFRCDPISEHNRLYWYRQTLGQGPEFLTYFQNEAQLEKSRLLSDRFSAERPKGSFSTLEIQRTEQGDSAMYLCASQRLADRYEQYFGPGTRLTVT.

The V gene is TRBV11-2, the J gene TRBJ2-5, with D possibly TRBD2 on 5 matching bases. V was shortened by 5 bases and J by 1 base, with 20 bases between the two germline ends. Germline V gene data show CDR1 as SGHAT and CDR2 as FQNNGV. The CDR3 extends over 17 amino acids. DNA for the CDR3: TGTGCCAGCAGCCCGGGTAGGACGGGGTACACCCAAGAGACCCAGTACTTC. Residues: CASSPGRTGYTQETQYF.

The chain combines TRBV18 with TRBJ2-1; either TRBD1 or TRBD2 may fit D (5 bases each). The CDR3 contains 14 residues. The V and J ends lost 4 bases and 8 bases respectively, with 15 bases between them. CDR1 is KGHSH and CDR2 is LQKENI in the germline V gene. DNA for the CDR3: TGTGCCAGCTCACAGCTATTGGGGGATGATGAGCAGTTCTTC. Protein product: CASSQLLGDDEQFF.

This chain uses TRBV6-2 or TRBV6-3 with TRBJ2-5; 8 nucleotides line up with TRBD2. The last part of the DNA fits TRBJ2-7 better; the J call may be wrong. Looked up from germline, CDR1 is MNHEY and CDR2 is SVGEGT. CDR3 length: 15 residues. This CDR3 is CASSPVGRGDDEQYF. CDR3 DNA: TGTGCCAGCAGTCCCGTTGGGCGGGGGGACGACGAGCAGTACTTC.

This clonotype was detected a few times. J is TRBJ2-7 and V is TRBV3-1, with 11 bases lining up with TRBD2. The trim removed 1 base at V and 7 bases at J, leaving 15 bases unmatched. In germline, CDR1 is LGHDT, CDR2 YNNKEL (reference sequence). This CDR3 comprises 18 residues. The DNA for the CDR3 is TGTGCCAGCAGCCAAGTGGGTCTCGGGCTAGCGGGGGGTCGGGAGCAGTACTTC. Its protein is CASSQVGLGLAGGREQYF.

The CDR3 DNA reads TGCGCCAGCAGAACTTCAGGGGATCCGGGCTATGGCTACACCTTC. Translated, it gives CASRTSGDPGYGYTF. This chain joins TRBV5-1 and TRBJ1-2; D possibly corresponds to TRBD1 (6 bases). Germline V CDR1 and CDR2: SGHRS, YFSETQ. This CDR3 has 15 residues. Trimming pared 5 bases from V and 4 bases from J, leaving 18 bases between.

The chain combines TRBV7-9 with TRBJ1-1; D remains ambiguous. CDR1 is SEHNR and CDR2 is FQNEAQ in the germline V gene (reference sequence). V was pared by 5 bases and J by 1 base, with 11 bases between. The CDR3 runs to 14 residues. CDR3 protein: CASSPGWGNTEAFF. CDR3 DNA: TGTGCCAGCAGCCCCGGTTGGGGGAACACTGAAGCTTTCTTT.

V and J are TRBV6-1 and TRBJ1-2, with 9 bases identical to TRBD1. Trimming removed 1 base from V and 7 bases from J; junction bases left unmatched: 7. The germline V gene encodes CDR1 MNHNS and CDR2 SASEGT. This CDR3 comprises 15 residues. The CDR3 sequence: CASSEDGTGRGGYTF. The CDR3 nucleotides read TGTGCCAGCAGTGAAGACGGGACAGGGAGGGGTGGCTACACCTTC.

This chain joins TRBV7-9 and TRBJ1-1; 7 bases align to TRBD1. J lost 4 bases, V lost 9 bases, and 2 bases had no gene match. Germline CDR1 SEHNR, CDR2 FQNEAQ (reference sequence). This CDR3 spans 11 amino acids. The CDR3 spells CASKGATEAFF. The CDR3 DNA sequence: TGTGCCAGTAAGGGGGCCACTGAAGCTTTCTTT.

The CDR3 here is CASRTPGQQFF. DNA of the CDR3: TGTGCCAGCAGAACCCCGGGGCAGCAGTTCTTC. This chain connects TRBV7-3 to TRBJ2-1; D tentatively fits TRBD1 or TRBD2 (5 bases each). CDR1 and CDR2 (germline): SGHTA, FQGTGA. CDR3 size: 11 residues. The V end was cut by 6 bases, the J end by 11 bases, with 11 bases between.

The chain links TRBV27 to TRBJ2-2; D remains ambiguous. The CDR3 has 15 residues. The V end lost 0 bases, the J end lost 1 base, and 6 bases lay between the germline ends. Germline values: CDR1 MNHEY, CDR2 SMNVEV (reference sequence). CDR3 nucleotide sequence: TGTGCCAGCAGTTTATCAACCGTGAACACCGGGGAGCTGTTTTTT. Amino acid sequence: CASSLSTVNTGELFF.